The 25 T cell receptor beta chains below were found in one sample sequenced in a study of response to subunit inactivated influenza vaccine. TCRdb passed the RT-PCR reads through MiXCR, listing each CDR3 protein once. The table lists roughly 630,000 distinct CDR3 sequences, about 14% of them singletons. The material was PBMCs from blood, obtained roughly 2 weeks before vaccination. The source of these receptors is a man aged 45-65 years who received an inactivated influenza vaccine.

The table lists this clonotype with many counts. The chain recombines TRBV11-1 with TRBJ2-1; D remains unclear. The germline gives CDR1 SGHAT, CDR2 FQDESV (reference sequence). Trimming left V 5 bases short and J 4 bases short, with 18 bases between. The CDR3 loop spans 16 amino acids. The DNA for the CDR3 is TGTGCCAGCAGCCTAAAGGGTGTAGGTATATACAATGAGCAGTTCTTC. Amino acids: CASSLKGVGIYNEQFF.

In DNA form, the CDR3 reads TGTGCCAGCAGCTCGACGGACCGCCGCGATCAGTTCTTC. This sequence encodes CASSSTDRRDQFF. This chain uses TRBV7-2 with TRBJ2-1; D unresolved. With 4 bases removed from V and 13 bases from J, the gap between germline ends came to 17 bases. The CDR3 length is 13 residues. Germline CDR1 SGHTA, CDR2 FQGNSA.

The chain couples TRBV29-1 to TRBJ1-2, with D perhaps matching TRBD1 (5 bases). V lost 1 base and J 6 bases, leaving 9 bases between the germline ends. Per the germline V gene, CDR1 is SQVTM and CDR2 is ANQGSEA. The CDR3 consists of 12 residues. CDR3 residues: CSVEGQGHGYTF. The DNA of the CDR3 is TGCAGCGTTGAAGGGCAGGGACATGGCTACACCTTC.

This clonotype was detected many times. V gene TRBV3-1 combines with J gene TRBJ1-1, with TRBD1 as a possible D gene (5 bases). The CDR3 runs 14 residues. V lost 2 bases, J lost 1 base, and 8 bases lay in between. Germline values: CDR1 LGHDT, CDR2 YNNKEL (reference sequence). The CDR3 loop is CASSQIGGNTEAFF. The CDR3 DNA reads TGTGCCAGCAGCCAAATCGGGGGGAACACTGAAGCTTTCTTT.

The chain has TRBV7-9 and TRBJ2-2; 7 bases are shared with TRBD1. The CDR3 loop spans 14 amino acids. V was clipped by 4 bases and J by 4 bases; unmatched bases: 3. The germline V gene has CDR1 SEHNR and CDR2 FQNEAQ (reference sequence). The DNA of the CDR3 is TGTGCCAGCAGCTGGGACAGCTCCACCGGGGAGCTGTTTTTT. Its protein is CASSWDSSTGELFF. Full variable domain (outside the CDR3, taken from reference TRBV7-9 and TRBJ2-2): DTGVSQNPRHKITKRGQNVTFRCDPISEHNRLYWYRQTLGQGPEFLTYFQNEAQLEKSRLLSDRFSAERPKGSFSTLEIQRTEQGDSAMYLCASSWDSSTGELFFGEGSRLTVL.

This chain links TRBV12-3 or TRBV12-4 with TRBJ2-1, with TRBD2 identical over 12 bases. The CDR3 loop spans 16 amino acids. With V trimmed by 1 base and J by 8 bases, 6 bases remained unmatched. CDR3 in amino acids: CASSLGLAGGPYEQFF. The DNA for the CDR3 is TGTGCCAGCAGTTTAGGGCTAGCGGGGGGGCCGTATGAGCAGTTCTTC.

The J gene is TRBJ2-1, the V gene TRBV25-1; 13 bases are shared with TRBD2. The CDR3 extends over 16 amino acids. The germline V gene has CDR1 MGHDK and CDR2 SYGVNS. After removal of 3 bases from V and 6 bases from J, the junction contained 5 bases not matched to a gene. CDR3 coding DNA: TGTGCCAGCAGTGAGGTAACTAGCGGGAGGGTCAATGAGCAGTTCTTC. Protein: CASSEVTSGRVNEQFF.

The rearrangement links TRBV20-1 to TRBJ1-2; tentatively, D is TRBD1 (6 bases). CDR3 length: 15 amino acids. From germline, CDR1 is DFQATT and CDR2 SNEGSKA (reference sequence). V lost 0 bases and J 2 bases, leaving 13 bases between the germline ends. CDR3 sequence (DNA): TGCAGTGCTAGAGATCCGGGGACACCCAACTATGGCTACACCTTC. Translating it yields CSARDPGTPNYGYTF.

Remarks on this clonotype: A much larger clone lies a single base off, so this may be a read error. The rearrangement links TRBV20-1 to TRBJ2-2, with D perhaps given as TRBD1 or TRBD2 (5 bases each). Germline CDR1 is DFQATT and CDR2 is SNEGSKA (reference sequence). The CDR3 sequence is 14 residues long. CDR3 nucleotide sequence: TGCAGTGCTAGACGGGGCAAACTCACCTGGGAGCTGTTTTTT. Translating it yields CSARRGKLTWELFF.

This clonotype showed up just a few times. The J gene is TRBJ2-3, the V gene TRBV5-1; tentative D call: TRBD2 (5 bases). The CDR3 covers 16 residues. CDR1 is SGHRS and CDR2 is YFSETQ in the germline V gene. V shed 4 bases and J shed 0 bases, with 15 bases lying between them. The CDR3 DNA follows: TGCGCCAGCAGCACTCAAGCGGCTGCTAGCACAGATACGCAGTATTTT. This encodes CASSTQAAASTDTQYF.

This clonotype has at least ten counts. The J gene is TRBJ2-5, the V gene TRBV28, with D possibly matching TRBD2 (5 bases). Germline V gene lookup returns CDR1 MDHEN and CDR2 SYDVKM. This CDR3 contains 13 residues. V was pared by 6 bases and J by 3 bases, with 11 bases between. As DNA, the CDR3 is TGTGCCAGCAGCTACCGGGAAAAAGAGACCCAGTACTTC. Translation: CASSYREKETQYF.

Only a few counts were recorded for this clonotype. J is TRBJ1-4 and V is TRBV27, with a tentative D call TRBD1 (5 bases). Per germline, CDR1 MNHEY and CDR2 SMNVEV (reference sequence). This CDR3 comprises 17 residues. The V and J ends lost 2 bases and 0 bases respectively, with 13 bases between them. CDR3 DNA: TGTGCCAGCAGTTTAGGGCGGGGGGGAGCAACTAATGAAAAACTGTTTTTT. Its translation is CASSLGRGGATNEKLFF.

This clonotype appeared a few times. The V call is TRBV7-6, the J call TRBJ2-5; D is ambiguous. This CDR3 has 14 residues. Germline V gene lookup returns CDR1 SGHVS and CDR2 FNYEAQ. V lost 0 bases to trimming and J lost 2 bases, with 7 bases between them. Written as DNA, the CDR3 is TGTGCCAGCAGCTTAGCGTCACAGCAAGAGACCCAGTACTTC. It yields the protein CASSLASQQETQYF.

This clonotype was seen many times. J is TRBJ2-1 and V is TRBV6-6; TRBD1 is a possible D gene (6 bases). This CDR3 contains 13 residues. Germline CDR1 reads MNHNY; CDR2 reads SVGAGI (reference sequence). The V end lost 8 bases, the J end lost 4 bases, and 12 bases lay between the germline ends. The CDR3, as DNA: TGTGCCAGCGTGGGGGCAGGTTACAATGAGCAGTTCTTC. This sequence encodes CASVGAGYNEQFF.

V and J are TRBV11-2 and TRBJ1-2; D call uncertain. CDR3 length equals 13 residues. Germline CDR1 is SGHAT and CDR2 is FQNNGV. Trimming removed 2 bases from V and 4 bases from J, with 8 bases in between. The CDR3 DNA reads TGTGCCAGCAGCTTAATTGAGGGCTATGGCTACACCTTC. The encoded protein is CASSLIEGYGYTF.

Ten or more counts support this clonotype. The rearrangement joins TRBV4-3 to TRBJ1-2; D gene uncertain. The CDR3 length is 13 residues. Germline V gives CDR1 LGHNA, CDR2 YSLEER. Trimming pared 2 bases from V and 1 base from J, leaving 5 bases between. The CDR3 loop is CASSQRFNYGYTF. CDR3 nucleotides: TGCGCCAGCAGCCAACGGTTTAACTATGGCTACACCTTC.

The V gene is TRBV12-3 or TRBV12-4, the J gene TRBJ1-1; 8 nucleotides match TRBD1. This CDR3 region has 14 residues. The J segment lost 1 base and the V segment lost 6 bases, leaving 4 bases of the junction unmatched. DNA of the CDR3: TGTGCCAGCAGGGCCGGACAGGGGAACACTGAAGCTTTCTTT. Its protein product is CASRAGQGNTEAFF.

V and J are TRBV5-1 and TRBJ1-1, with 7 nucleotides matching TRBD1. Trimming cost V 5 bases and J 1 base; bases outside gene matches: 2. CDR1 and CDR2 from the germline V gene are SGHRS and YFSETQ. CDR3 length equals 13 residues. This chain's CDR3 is CASSEGANTEAFF. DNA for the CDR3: TGCGCCAGCAGTGAGGGGGCGAACACTGAAGCTTTCTTT.

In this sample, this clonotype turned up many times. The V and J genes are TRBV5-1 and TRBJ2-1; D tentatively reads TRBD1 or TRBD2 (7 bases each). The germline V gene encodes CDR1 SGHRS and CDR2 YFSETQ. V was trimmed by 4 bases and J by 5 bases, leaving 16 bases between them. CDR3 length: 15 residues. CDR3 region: CASSEGGGPNNEQFF. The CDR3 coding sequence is TGCGCCAGCAGCGAGGGAGGGGGCCCCAACAATGAGCAGTTCTTC. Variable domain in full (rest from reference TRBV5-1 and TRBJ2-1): KAGVTQTPRYLIKTRGQQVTLSCSPISGHRSVSWYQQTPGQGLQFLFEYFSETQRNKGNFPGRFSGRQFSNSRSEMNVSTLELGDSALYLCASSEGGGPNNEQFFGPGTRLTVL.

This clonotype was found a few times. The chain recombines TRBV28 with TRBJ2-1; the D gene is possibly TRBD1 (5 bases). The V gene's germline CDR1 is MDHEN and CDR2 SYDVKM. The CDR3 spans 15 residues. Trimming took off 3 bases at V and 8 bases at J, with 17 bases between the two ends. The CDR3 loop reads CASSFDSDGRDEQFF. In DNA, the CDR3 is TGTGCCAGCAGTTTCGACAGCGATGGGCGCGATGAGCAGTTCTTC.

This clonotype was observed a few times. In DNA, the CDR3 is TGTGCCAGCAGCCAATTAACAGGGGGCGTGTTCACCTTC. Its translation is CASSQLTGGVFTF. The chain employs TRBV4-2 and TRBJ1-2; TRBD1 agrees at 9 bases. V shed 2 bases, J shed 13 bases, and the junction held 8 bases outside the gene matches. The CDR3 has 13 residues. Per the germline V gene, CDR1 is LGHNA and CDR2 is YNFKEQ.

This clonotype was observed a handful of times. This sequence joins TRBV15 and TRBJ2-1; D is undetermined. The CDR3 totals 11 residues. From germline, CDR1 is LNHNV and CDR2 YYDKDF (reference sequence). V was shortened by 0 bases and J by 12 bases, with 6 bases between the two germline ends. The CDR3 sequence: CATSRDQAQFF. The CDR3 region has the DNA TGTGCCACCAGCAGAGACCAGGCGCAGTTCTTC.

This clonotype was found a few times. The CDR3, as DNA: TGTGCCAGCAGTTTGGATTCCCCGGGACAGGGGTTCCGGCAGTTCTTC. Translated: CASSLDSPGQGFRQFF. The chain employs TRBV12-3 or TRBV12-4 and TRBJ2-1; 10 bases line up with TRBD1. This CDR3 contains 16 residues. The V and J ends lost 3 bases and 12 bases, in that order; junction bases with no gene match: 14.

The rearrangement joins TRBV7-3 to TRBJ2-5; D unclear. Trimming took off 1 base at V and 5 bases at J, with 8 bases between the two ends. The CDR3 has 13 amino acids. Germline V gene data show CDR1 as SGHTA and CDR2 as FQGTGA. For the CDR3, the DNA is TGTGCCAGCAGCTTAAGTGCAGAGGAGACCCAGTACTTC. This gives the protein CASSLSAEETQYF. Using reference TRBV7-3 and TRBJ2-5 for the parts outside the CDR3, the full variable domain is GAGVSQTPSNKVTEKGKYVELRCDPISGHTALYWYRQSLGQGPEFLIYFQGTGAADDSGLPNDRFFAVRPEGSVSTLKIQRTERGDSAVYLCASSLSAEETQYFGPGTRLLVL.

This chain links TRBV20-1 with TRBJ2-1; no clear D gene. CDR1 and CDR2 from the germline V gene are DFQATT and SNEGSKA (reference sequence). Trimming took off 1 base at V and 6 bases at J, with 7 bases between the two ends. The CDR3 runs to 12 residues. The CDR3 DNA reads TGCAGTGCTAGAGTCTGGGTCAATGAGCAGTTCTTC. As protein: CSARVWVNEQFF.